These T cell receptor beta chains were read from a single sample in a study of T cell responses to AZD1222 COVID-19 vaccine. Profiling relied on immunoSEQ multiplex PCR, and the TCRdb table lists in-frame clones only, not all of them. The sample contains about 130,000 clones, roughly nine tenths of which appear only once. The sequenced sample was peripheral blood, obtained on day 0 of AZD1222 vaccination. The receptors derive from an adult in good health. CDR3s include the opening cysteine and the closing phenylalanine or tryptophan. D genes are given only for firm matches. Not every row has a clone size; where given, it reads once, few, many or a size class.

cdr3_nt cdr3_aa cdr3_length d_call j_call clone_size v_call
TGTGCCAGCAGTTACATGGGACAACCATCCTACGAGCAGTACTTC CASSYMGQPSYEQYF 15 . TRBJ2-7 . TRBV6-5
TGTGCCTGGAGTCGCGGACAGGGCAATTCACCCCTCCACTTT CAWSRGQGNSPLHF 14 TRBD1 TRBJ1-6 . TRBV30
TGTGCCAGCAGCACGACAGGAGTCAACCTTCTTAACTATGGCTACACCTTC CASSTTGVNLLNYGYTF 17 . TRBJ1-2 . TRBV7-2
TGCGCCAGCAGCCCCCTCTACAGGGGTACGAGTCAGCCCCAGCATTTT CASSPLYRGTSQPQHF 16 TRBD1 TRBJ1-5 . TRBV4-3
TGTGCCAGCTCACGCCTCGGAGCGCGAACCAATGAGCAGTTCTTC CASSRLGARTNEQFF 15 . TRBJ2-1 . TRBV18
TGTGCCAGCAGCTACGGGACAGGACAAGAGACCCAGTACTTC CASSYGTGQETQYF 14 TRBD1 TRBJ2-5 . TRBV2
TGTGCCAGCAGTCTGACAAGACTTAACACTGAAGCTTTCTTT CASSLTRLNTEAFF 14 . TRBJ1-1 . TRBV6-2/TRBV6-3
TGCGCCAGCAGCCAAGGGGGCCTAGCGGGGGGCGGTGAGCAGTTCTTC CASSQGGLAGGGEQFF 16 TRBD2 TRBJ2-1 . TRBV4-3
TGTGCCAGCTCACCTGGGGCCGGGACAGGTGGCTACACCTTC CASSPGAGTGGYTF 14 TRBD1 TRBJ1-2 . TRBV18
TGTGCCAGCAGTGGGGACACCGGGACAGGAGATCAAGAGACCCAGTACTTC CASSGDTGTGDQETQYF 17 TRBD1 TRBJ2-5 . TRBV2
TGTGCCAGCAGCTTAGAAAGGGGGGCTGAAGCTTTCTTT CASSLERGAEAFF 13 . TRBJ1-1 . TRBV7-2
TGTGCCAGCAGTTTGATCCTAGCGGGAGTTGGCGAGCAGTACTTC CASSLILAGVGEQYF 15 TRBD2 TRBJ2-7 . TRBV27
TGCAGTGCTAGTCACACGGACAGCTATGGCTACACCTTC CSASHTDSYGYTF 13 . TRBJ1-2 . TRBV20-1
TGCAGTGCTAGTCCTTCAGGGTTCGACTATGGCTACACCTTC CSASPSGFDYGYTF 14 . TRBJ1-2 once TRBV20-1
TGTGCCAGCAGCCCTTGGACTAGCGGTGGTACGCAGTATTTT CASSPWTSGGTQYF 14 TRBD2 TRBJ2-3 . TRBV5-4
TGTGCCAGCAGCGCGACCCTTACACTACAGGGGGCGCAGGGCTACACCTTC CASSATLTLQGAQGYTF 17 TRBD1 TRBJ1-2 . TRBV2
TGTGCTAGTGGTTCGGAAAGGTGGATCAATAGCAATCAGCCCCAGCATTTT CASGSERWINSNQPQHF 17 . TRBJ1-5 . TRBV12-5
TGTGCCAGTTCAACTTTGGACGAGCAGTACTTC CASSTLDEQYF 11 . TRBJ2-7 . TRBV6-5
TGTGCCAGCAGGGCAGGGACAGGGGGCTTCTACGAGCAGTACTTC CASRAGTGGFYEQYF 15 TRBD1 TRBJ2-7 . TRBV6-5
TGTGCCAGTAGTATAGGCTCCGCGGGACAGGGGTACGAGCAGTACTTC CASSIGSAGQGYEQYF 16 TRBD1 TRBJ2-7 few TRBV19
TGTGCCAGCAGTTTCGACAGCTCTGGAAACACCATATATTTT CASSFDSSGNTIYF 14 . TRBJ1-3 . TRBV6-5
TGTGCCAGTAGTATTAAGCCCCTGAATCAGCCCCAGCATTTT CASSIKPLNQPQHF 14 . TRBJ1-5 . TRBV19
TGTGCCAGCAGCTTAGAAAACTACGAGCAGTACTTC CASSLENYEQYF 12 . TRBJ2-7 . TRBV7-9
TGTGCCAGCACATTACGAGGGGAGCATTACAATGAGCAGTTCTTC CASTLRGEHYNEQFF 15 . TRBJ2-1 . TRBV5-8
TGTGCCAGCAGCCTCTGGGGAAACACCATATATTTT CASSLWGNTIYF 12 . TRBJ1-3 . TRBV5-6